These 20 T cell receptor beta chains were sequenced from one sample in a study of OX40 agonist ivuxolimab in advanced cancers. Profiled with immunoSEQ multiplex PCR; TCRdb holds only in-frame clones, not every one. Seen here are about 82,000 clones, around 78% observed once, and the top ten hold 0.85%. Sequenced here: CD4+ or CD8+ T cells sorted from blood, sampled in a trial of the OX40 agonist ivuxolimab. The receptors here all came from an adult with an advanced solid tumor such as melanoma, head and neck, liver or kidney cancer.

The V and J genes are TRBV6-5 and TRBJ2-3; 8 bases are a match to TRBD1. The V gene's germline CDR1 is MNHEY and CDR2 SVGAGI. Unmatched junction bases numbered 7, after V lost 2 bases and J lost 6 bases. This CDR3 has 15 residues. CDR3 nucleotide sequence: TGTGCCAGCAGTTACAGGGCAGGGGGCAGGGATACGCAGTATTTT. Amino acid sequence: CASSYRAGGRDTQYF.

This chain uses TRBV5-1 with TRBJ2-7, with D possibly matching TRBD2 (6 bases). Trimming left V 4 bases short and J 7 bases short, with 15 bases between. The CDR3 extends over 13 amino acids. The germline V gene encodes CDR1 SGHRS and CDR2 YFSETQ. The CDR3 loop reads CASSTGEAREQYF. The DNA for the CDR3 is TGCGCCAGCAGCACGGGGGAAGCTCGAGAGCAGTACTTC.

The chain employs TRBV28 and TRBJ2-1, with TRBD2 as a possible D gene (6 bases). There are 14 residues in the CDR3. Trimming cost V 6 bases and J 3 bases, with 12 bases left between them. Looked up from germline, CDR1 is MDHEN and CDR2 is SYDVKM. The CDR3 region has the DNA TGTGCCAGCAGCCCCGGGACTCACTACAATGAGCAGTTCTTC. Its translation is CASSPGTHYNEQFF.

The J gene is TRBJ2-6, the V gene TRBV7-9; D uncertain. CDR3 size: 15 residues. Germline CDR1 SEHNR, CDR2 FQNEAQ (reference sequence). Between the trimmed V and J ends, which lost 2 bases and 0 bases, there was a span of 5 bases. CDR3 DNA: TGTGCCAGCAGCTTATTCCTCTCTGGGGCCAACGTCCTGACTTTC. It specifies CASSLFLSGANVLTF.

This clone is a singleton in its sample. J is TRBJ2-3 and V is TRBV7-3, with 13 positions matching TRBD2. From germline, CDR1 is SGHTA and CDR2 FQGTGA. After removal of 4 bases from V and 6 bases from J, the junction contained 13 bases not matched to a gene. CDR3 length: 18 amino acids. This CDR3 is CASSSRTSGGPRWDTQYF. In DNA form, the CDR3 reads TGTGCCAGCAGCTCCAGGACTAGCGGGGGTCCACGGTGGGATACGCAGTATTTT.

This clone was found once. The DNA of the CDR3 is TGTGCCAGCAGTCTCACCCTTCGACAGGGCGCTTCACCCCTCCACTTT. Protein sequence: CASSLTLRQGASPLHF. The V and J genes are TRBV27 and TRBJ1-6; 7 nucleotides align to TRBD1. Germline-derived CDR1 and CDR2 are MNHEY and SMNVEV (reference sequence). V dropped 5 bases and J dropped 9; count of bases not matched to a gene: 13. CDR3 length: 16 residues.

The CDR3 loop reads CASGESGNTIYF. The CDR3 DNA reads as TGTGCCAGCGGAGAGAGTGGAAACACCATATATTTT. This chain uses TRBV6-6 with TRBJ1-3; D remains ambiguous. V gave up 8 bases and J gave up 3 bases, with 8 bases separating them. This CDR3 region has 12 residues. From germline, CDR1 is MNHNY and CDR2 SVGAGI (reference sequence).

The genes are TRBV5-6 and TRBJ2-7; D unclear. Looked up from germline, CDR1 is SGHDT and CDR2 is YYEEEE. The V end was cut by 4 bases, the J end by 1 base, with 18 bases between. The CDR3 spans 16 residues. This chain's CDR3 is CASSQRFREESYEQYF. The DNA of the CDR3 is TGTGCCAGCAGCCAAAGGTTTAGGGAAGAGTCCTACGAGCAGTACTTC. The variable domain in full, with the rest retrieved from reference TRBV5-6 and TRBJ2-7, is DAGVTQSPTHLIKTRGQQVTLRCSPKSGHDTVSWYQQALGQGPQFIFQYYEEEERQRGNFPDRFSGHQFPNYSSELNVNALLLGDSALYLCASSQRFREESYEQYFGPGTRLTVT.

The J gene is TRBJ1-2, the V gene TRBV5-1; TRBD1 aligns across 10 bases. CDR3 size: 15 residues. With V trimmed by 0 bases and J by 5 bases, 4 bases remained unmatched. CDR1 is SGHRS and CDR2 is YFSETQ in the germline V gene. This CDR3 reads CASSLGDRGGYGYTF. The CDR3 region has the DNA TGCGCCAGCAGCTTGGGGGACAGGGGTGGTTATGGCTACACCTTC.

The count of this clone is one. The chain joins TRBV30 to TRBJ2-1; D remains unclear. Germline lookup yields CDR1 GTSNPN and CDR2 SVGIG (reference sequence). The V gene lost 0 bases and the J gene lost 12 bases, with 9 bases spanning the gap. CDR3 size: 11 residues. This CDR3 reads CAWSVRSGQFF. CDR3 DNA sequence: TGTGCCTGGAGTGTACGCTCGGGGCAGTTCTTC.

V gene TRBV6-1 combines with J gene TRBJ1-1; D unresolved. The germline V gene has CDR1 MNHNS and CDR2 SASEGT. The V and J ends lost 6 bases and 1 base respectively, with 9 bases between them. This CDR3 is 13 amino acids long. The CDR3 loop reads CASRYTTNTEAFF. In nucleotides, the CDR3 is TGTGCCAGCAGATATACAACGAACACTGAAGCTTTCTTT.

This clone was detected a few times. The chain couples TRBV30 to TRBJ1-2; D may be TRBD1 (5 bases). The germline V gene encodes CDR1 GTSNPN and CDR2 SVGIG (reference sequence). The CDR3 has 13 amino acids. Deletions cut 7 bases from V and 3 bases from J, with 15 bases between. CDR3 residues: CASALAGHYGYTF. The CDR3 bases are TGTGCCTCCGCCCTGGCAGGGCACTATGGCTACACCTTC.

V is TRBV7-9 and J is TRBJ1-2, with 8 bases identical to TRBD1. The CDR3 spans 14 residues. The trim removed 7 bases at V and 1 base at J, leaving 5 bases unmatched. In germline, CDR1 is SEHNR, CDR2 FQNEAQ (reference sequence). The CDR3: CASTDREHNYGYTF. As DNA, the CDR3 is TGTGCCAGCACGGACAGGGAGCATAACTATGGCTACACCTTC.

The chain links TRBV19 to TRBJ2-1, with 8 positions matching TRBD2. The CDR3 is 15 amino acids. Germline-derived CDR1 and CDR2 are LNHDA and SQIVND (reference sequence). The V segment lost 4 bases and the J segment 0 bases; nucleotides outside the gene matches: 2. The CDR3 DNA reads TGTGCCAGTAGTAGCGGGGGGAGCTCCTACAATGAGCAGTTCTTC. It is translated as CASSSGGSSYNEQFF.

V is TRBV5-1 and J is TRBJ2-3; 14 bases match TRBD2. J was trimmed by 2 bases and V by 2 bases; bases with no gene match: 4. CDR3 size: 17 residues. Germline V lookup: CDR1 SGHRS, CDR2 YFSETQ. DNA for the CDR3: TGCGCCAGCAGCTTCCTGACTAGCGGGGGGGCCACAGATACGCAGTATTTT. Residues: CASSFLTSGGATDTQYF.

This chain links TRBV7-2 with TRBJ2-2; D uncertain. Between the trimmed V and J ends, which lost 4 bases and 7 bases, there was a span of 13 bases. CDR3 length: 14 amino acids. Per the germline V gene, CDR1 is SGHTA and CDR2 is FQGNSA. The CDR3 DNA reads as TGTGCCAGCAGCTCCCACGGGCGCGGCGGGGAGCTGTTTTTT. Its translation: CASSSHGRGGELFF.

Of note for this clone: A read error may account for a junction end that differs from germline. The chain employs TRBV7-7 and TRBJ1-1; unclear D gene. CDR1 is SSHAT, CDR2 FNYEAQ, per germline (reference sequence). CDR3 size: 14 residues. The DNA of the CDR3 is TGTGCTAGCAGCCCCTCGACGAGTACGTCTGAAGCTTTCTTT. Amino acids: CASSPSTSTSEAFF.

The rearrangement links TRBV2 to TRBJ1-5; D gene ambiguous. The germline CDR1 and CDR2 sequences are SNHLY and FYNNEI. This CDR3 has 15 residues. Trimming took off 6 bases at V and 0 bases at J, with 12 bases between the two ends. The CDR3 DNA reads as TGTGCCAGCAGGGCCGGCTCGTATAGCAATCAGCCCCAGCATTTT. Amino acids: CASRAGSYSNQPQHF. Full variable domain (rest looked up from reference TRBV2 and TRBJ1-5): EPEVTQTPSHQVTQMGQEVILRCVPISNHLYFYWYRQILGQKVEFLVSFYNNEISEKSEIFDDQFSVERPDGSNFTLKIRSTKLEDSAMYFCASRAGSYSNQPQHFGDGTRLSIL.

The V call is TRBV6-6, the J call TRBJ1-2; D possibly corresponds to TRBD1 (5 bases). Trimming removed 0 bases at V and 7 bases at J, with 12 bases between. This CDR3 spans 14 amino acids. The germline V gene encodes CDR1 MNHNY and CDR2 SVGAGI (reference sequence). The CDR3 region is CASSYSRAKSGYTF. DNA for the CDR3: TGTGCCAGCAGTTACTCCAGGGCTAAGAGTGGCTACACCTTC.

V and J are TRBV19 and TRBJ2-5; TRBD1 matches at 7 bases. With V trimmed by 4 bases and J by 3 bases, 5 bases remained unmatched. From germline, CDR1 is LNHDA and CDR2 SQIVND (reference sequence). This CDR3 has 14 amino acids. The CDR3 DNA reads TGTGCCAGTAGTAGCCGGGACAGAGAAGAGACCCAGTACTTC. As protein: CASSSRDREETQYF. Full variable domain (outside the CDR3, taken from reference TRBV19 and TRBJ2-5): DGGITQSPKYLFRKEGQNVTLSCEQNLNHDAMYWYRQDPGQGLRLIYYSQIVNDFQKGDIAEGYSVSREKKESFPLTVTSAQKNPTAFYLCASSSRDREETQYFGPGTRLLVL.